The rows below give T cell receptor beta chains drawn from one sample of a study of shared clonotypes between healthy human individuals. The data were produced by immunoSEQ multiplex PCR, yet TCRdb's version contains in-frame clones alone and is incomplete. Of roughly 500,000 clones listed, around 78% were seen once; the top ten hold approximately 12%. The sample comprised PBMCs. The origin of the receptors is a woman aged 35 to 49 in good health. Some clones in this sample may be carry-over from other donors' samples. Each CDR3 is given with its conserved first and last residue.

J: TRBJ1-3
V: TRBV4-3
CDR3: CASSVAGDGNTIYF

J: TRBJ1-2
V: TRBV7-9
CDR3: CASSFGTDGFGYGYTF

J: TRBJ1-3
V: TRBV28
CDR3: CASSPGGTRGNTIYF

J: TRBJ1-1
V: TRBV4-1
CDR3: CASSQDEGQRAFF

J: TRBJ2-1
V: TRBV18
CDR3: CASSLRLAGNYNEQFF

J: TRBJ1-5
V: TRBV7-8
CDR3: CASSLSDGNQPQHF

J: TRBJ1-2
V: TRBV6-1
CDR3: CASTPGRSGGYTF

J: TRBJ2-5
V: TRBV2
CDR3: CASSVDGARQETQYF

J: TRBJ1-5
V: TRBV29-1
CDR3: CSVVQGEDQPQHF

J: TRBJ2-1
V: TRBV5-1
CDR3: CASSWESYNEQFF

J: TRBJ2-7
V: TRBV13
CDR3: CASSLATGLAGGSYEQYF

J: TRBJ2-2
V: TRBV25-1
CDR3: CASSEYGASGNTGELFF

J: TRBJ1-5
V: TRBV15
CDR3: CATSRVHDQPQHF

J: TRBJ2-3
V: TRBV7-3
CDR3: CASRAGGPIDTQYF

J: TRBJ1-2
V: TRBV5-1
CDR3: CASSRGGGDYGYTF

J: TRBJ1-1
V: TRBV7-2
CDR3: CASSLRLLRRNTEAFF

J: TRBJ1-4
V: TRBV4-1
CDR3: CASSQPDREDEKLFF

J: TRBJ1-5
V: TRBV15
CDR3: CATSSGDRGSNQPQHF

J: TRBJ1-3
V: TRBV9
CDR3: CASRQDGGSGNTIYF

J: TRBJ2-7
V: TRBV4-1
CDR3: CASSQGPDRGVTSYEQYF

J: TRBJ2-1
V: TRBV19
CDR3: CASSILAVSSNEQFF

J: TRBJ1-3
V: TRBV10-3
CDR3: CAIRQGATGNTIYF

J: TRBJ2-7
V: TRBV7-8
CDR3: CASSLEAGIEQYF

J: TRBJ2-7
V: TRBV27
CDR3: CASSYLAGGPYEQYF

J: TRBJ2-3
V: TRBV21-1
CDR3: CASSSRTFTDTQYF

J: TRBJ2-7
V: TRBV11-2
CDR3: CASSLERLGQGQYF

J: TRBJ1-6
V: TRBV7-2
CDR3: CASSLEGSASPLHF

J: TRBJ2-1
V: TRBV29-1
CDR3: CSVRDSVSYNEQFF

J: TRBJ2-7
V: TRBV11-2
CDR3: CASSSLGGTYEQYF

J: TRBJ2-1
V: TRBV5-1
CDR3: CASSIGLANFYEQFF

J: TRBJ1-3
V: TRBV2
CDR3: CASSTKKNRGWKGNTIYF

J: TRBJ2-1
V: TRBV7-9
CDR3: CASSLTSFEQFF

J: TRBJ1-3
V: TRBV7-2
CDR3: CASSLDSTGNTIYF

J: TRBJ2-1
V: TRBV30
CDR3: CAWSRRPNNEQFF

J: TRBJ2-1
V: TRBV6-1
CDR3: CASSEGDPSDGQFF

J: TRBJ2-3
V: TRBV5-4
CDR3: CASSFEGVEADTQYF

J: TRBJ2-1
V: TRBV2
CDR3: CASNRLAGGVGEQFF